A single sample gave rise to the 3 T cell receptor beta chains below, sequenced in a study of blood T cell repertoires in COVID-19. The table came from immunoSEQ multiplex PCR; TCRdb's copy has only in-frame clones and leaves some out. The sample has 400,000 or so clones, around 91% seen once; the top ten hold about 1.6%. What was sequenced was peripheral blood. These TCRs come from a woman aged 40 to 50 with COVID-19, enrolled during active disease.

The count of this clone is one. The identical CDR3 is also encoded by other nucleotide sequences in the sample. This rearrangement joins TRBV11-2 to TRBJ2-5, with 7 bases identical to TRBD2. CDR3 length: 14 amino acids. Germline lookup yields CDR1 SGHAT and CDR2 FQNNGV. V was pared by 5 bases and J by 1 base, with 4 bases of the junction left unmatched. The CDR3 sequence is CASSPRLAQETQYF. CDR3 DNA: TGTGCCAGCAGCCCGCGACTAGCCCAAGAGACCCAGTACTTC.

This sequence joins TRBV6-6 and TRBJ2-1; maybe TRBD2 (6 bases). There are 15 residues in the CDR3. Between the trimmed V and J ends, which lost 5 bases and 7 bases, there was a span of 18 bases. Germline CDR1 is MNHNY and CDR2 is SVGAGI (reference sequence). The CDR3 DNA sequence: TGTGCCAGCAGTATCCCGGGACTTACTCTTAATGAGCAGTTCTTC. Protein product: CASSIPGLTLNEQFF.

This rearrangement joins TRBV5-1 to TRBJ2-7, with a weak D call TRBD2 (6 bases). This CDR3 is built from 17 residues. Trimming stripped 1 base from V and 7 bases from J, with 24 bases between. Germline V gene sequence: CDR1 SGHRS, CDR2 YFSETQ. CDR3 nucleotides: TGCGCCAGCAGCTTGAGTCTGCGGGACCGCCGAGGTGAGGAGCAGTACTTC. The encoded protein is CASSLSLRDRRGEEQYF.